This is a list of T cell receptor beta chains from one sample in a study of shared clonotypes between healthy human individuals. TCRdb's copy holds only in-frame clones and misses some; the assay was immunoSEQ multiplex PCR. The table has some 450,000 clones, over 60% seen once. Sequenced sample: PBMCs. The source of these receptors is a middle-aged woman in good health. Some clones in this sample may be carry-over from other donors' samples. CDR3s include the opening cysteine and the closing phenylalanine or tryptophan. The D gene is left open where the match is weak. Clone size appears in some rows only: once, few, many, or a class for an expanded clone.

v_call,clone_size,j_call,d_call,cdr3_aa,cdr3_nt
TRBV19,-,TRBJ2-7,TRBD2,CASSILYSGRGYVYEQYF,TGTGCCAGTAGTATCCTCTATAGCGGGAGGGGTTATGTCTACGAGCAGTACTTC
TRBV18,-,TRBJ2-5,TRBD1,CASSPKTGGTQYF,TGTGCCAGCTCACCCAAGACAGGGGGGACCCAGTACTTC
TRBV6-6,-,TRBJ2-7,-,CASSSGGRGYEQYF,TGTGCCAGCAGTTCGGGCGGGCGCGGCTACGAGCAGTACTTC
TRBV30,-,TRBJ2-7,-,CAWSVLDTQQYF,TGTGCCTGGAGTGTACTGGACACTCAGCAGTACTTC
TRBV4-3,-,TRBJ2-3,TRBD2,CASSKNGGGIPDTQYF,TGCGCCAGCAGCAAAAACGGGGGAGGGATCCCAGATACGCAGTATTTT
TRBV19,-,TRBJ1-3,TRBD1,CASTAGQGGGNTIYF,TGTGCCAGTACCGCGGGACAGGGTGGTGGAAACACCATATATTTT
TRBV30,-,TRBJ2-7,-,CAWSTTSYEQYF,TGTGCCTGGAGTACTACATCCTACGAGCAGTACTTC
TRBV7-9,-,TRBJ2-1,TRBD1,CASRVPGQGFHNEQFF,TGTGCCAGCAGGGTACCGGGACAGGGTTTTCATAATGAGCAGTTCTTC
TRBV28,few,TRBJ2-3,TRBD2,CASSFPIAGGPLEVGTDTQYF,TGTGCCAGCAGTTTCCCCATAGCGGGAGGGCCCTTGGAAGTCGGCACAGATACGCAGTATTTT
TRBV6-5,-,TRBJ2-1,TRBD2,CASSYSAGGPDEQFF,TGTGCCAGCAGTTACTCAGCGGGAGGGCCAGATGAGCAGTTCTTC
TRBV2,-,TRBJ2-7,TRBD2,CASSPGTSPYEQYF,TGTGCCAGCAGTCCCGGGACTAGTCCCTACGAGCAGTACTTC
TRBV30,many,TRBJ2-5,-,CAWVIGGSKTQYF,TGTGCCTGGGTAATAGGGGGGAGCAAGACCCAGTACTTC
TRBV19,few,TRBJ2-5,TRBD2,CASSSRTSLETQYF,TGTGCCAGTAGTTCTAGGACTAGCCTAGAGACCCAGTACTTC
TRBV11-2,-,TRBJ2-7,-,CASSRTGSDEQYF,TGTGCCAGCAGCAGAACAGGGTCCGACGAGCAGTACTTC
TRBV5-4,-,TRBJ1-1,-,CASSLVGGDTEAFF,TGTGCCAGCAGCTTGGTGGGGGGGGACACTGAAGCTTTCTTT
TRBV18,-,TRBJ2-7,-,CASSPEGTFYEQYF,TGTGCCAGCTCACCAGAGGGGACCTTCTACGAGCAGTACTTC
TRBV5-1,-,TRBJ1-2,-,CASSPGGGENYGYTF,TGCGCCAGCAGCCCCGGAGGGGGTGAGAACTATGGCTACACCTTC
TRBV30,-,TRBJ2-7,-,CAWTTATYEQYF,TGTGCCTGGACAACAGCTACCTACGAGCAGTACTTC
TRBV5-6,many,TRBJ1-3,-,CASSWGWAYGNTIYF,TGTGCCAGCAGCTGGGGGTGGGCCTATGGAAACACCATATATTTT
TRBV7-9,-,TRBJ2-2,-,CASSSGSVGELFF,TGTGCCAGCAGCTCGGGATCCGTCGGGGAGCTGTTTTTT
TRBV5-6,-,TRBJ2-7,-,CASSLAWDLTYEQYF,TGTGCCAGCAGCTTGGCCTGGGACTTAACCTACGAGCAGTACTTC
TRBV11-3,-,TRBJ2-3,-,CASSLEGLSTDTQYF,TGTGCCAGCAGCTTAGAAGGGCTGAGCACAGATACGCAGTATTTT
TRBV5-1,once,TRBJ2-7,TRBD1,CASSLAPRQGAGAYEQYF,TGCGCCAGCAGCTTGGCGCCCAGACAGGGGGCGGGGGCCTACGAGCAGTACTTC
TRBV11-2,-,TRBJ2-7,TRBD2,CASSQGLADRMYF,TGTGCCAGCAGCCAAGGACTAGCGGACCGAATGTACTTC
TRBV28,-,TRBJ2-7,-,CASSPPGRSSYEQYF,TGTGCCAGCAGTCCGCCGGGACGGAGCTCCTACGAGCAGTACTTC
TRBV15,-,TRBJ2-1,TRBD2,CATRTSGRPYTEQFF,TGTGCCACCAGGACTAGCGGGAGACCCTACACTGAGCAGTTCTTC
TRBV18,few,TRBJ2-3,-,CASSPGPTDTQYF,TGTGCCAGCTCCCCGGGACCCACAGATACGCAGTATTTT
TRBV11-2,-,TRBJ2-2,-,CASSLGTGNTGELFF,TGTGCCAGCAGCCTGGGAACAGGGAACACCGGGGAGCTGTTTTTT
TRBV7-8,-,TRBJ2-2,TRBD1,CASSSTGFASTGELFF,TGTGCCAGCAGCTCGACAGGGTTTGCATCCACCGGGGAGCTGTTTTTT
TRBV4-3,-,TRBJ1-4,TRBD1,CASSRTGAQGEKLFF,TGCGCCAGCAGCCGTACAGGGGCGCAGGGTGAAAAACTGTTTTTT
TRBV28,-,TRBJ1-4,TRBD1,CATLLRQGGSNEKLFF,TGTGCCACCCTTCTACGACAGGGGGGAAGTAATGAAAAACTGTTTTTT
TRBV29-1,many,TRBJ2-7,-,CSVAGTSSYEQYF,TGCAGCGTTGCCGGGACATCCTCCTACGAGCAGTACTTC
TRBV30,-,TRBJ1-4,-,CAWSPGRVVEKLFF,TGTGCCTGGAGCCCAGGGAGGGTGGTTGAAAAACTGTTTTTT
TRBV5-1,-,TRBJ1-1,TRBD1,CASSSDREINTEAFF,TGCGCCAGCAGCTCGGACAGGGAGATAAACACTGAAGCTTTCTTT
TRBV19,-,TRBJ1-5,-,CASSISYRRGYQPQHF,TGTGCCAGTAGTATTTCGTATCGGAGGGGGTATCAGCCCCAGCATTTT
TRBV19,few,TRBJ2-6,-,CASTPQGVGGANVLTF,TGTGCCAGTACCCCACAAGGGGTAGGGGGGGCCAACGTCCTGACTTTC
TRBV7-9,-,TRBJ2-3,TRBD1,CASSRTGGILDTQYF,TGTGCCAGCAGCCGGACAGGGGGAATCCTGGATACGCAGTATTTT
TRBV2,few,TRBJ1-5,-,CASNPIPGRGHF,TGTGCCAGCAATCCAATTCCGGGCCGAGGGCATTTT
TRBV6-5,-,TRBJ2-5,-,CASSLLPQGRETQYF,TGTGCCAGCAGCTTACTCCCACAGGGCCGGGAGACCCAGTACTTC
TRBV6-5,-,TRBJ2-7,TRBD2,CASSRDWAGGYEQYF,TGTGCCAGCAGCCGCGACTGGGCGGGAGGGTACGAGCAGTACTTC
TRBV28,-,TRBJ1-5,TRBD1,CASSLGRGPKFSQPQHF,TGTGCCAGCAGTTTGGGGAGGGGGCCGAAATTTAGTCAGCCCCAGCATTTT
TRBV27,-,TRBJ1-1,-,CASSTAWGVEAEAFF,TGTGCCAGCAGCACCGCCTGGGGTGTTGAGGCTGAAGCTTTCTTT
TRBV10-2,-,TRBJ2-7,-,CASSVGAPYEQYF,TGCGCCAGCAGTGTGGGCGCCCCCTACGAGCAGTACTTC
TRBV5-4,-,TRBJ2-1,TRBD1,CASSSGGAREQFF,TGTGCCAGCAGTTCAGGGGGCGCGAGGGAGCAGTTCTTC
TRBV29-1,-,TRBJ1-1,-,CSVRVVTEAFF,TGCAGCGTCAGGGTGGTCACTGAAGCTTTCTTT
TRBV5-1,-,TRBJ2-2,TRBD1,CASSLVSDRGTGELFF,TGCGCCAGCAGCTTGGTGTCCGACAGGGGCACCGGGGAGCTGTTTTTT
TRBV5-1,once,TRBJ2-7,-,CASSPFPGESYEQYF,TGCGCCAGCAGCCCATTTCCGGGAGAGTCCTACGAGCAGTACTTC
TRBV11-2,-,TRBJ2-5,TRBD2,CASSLGRLAGGPLETQYF,TGTGCCAGCAGCTTAGGTAGACTAGCGGGAGGGCCACTAGAGACCCAGTACTTC
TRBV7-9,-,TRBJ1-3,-,CASSLAVGASGNTIYF,TGTGCCAGCAGCTTAGCGGTGGGGGCCTCTGGAAACACCATATATTTT
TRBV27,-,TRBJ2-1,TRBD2,CASSLGLGNEQFF,TGTGCCAGCAGTTTGGGACTAGGTAATGAGCAGTTCTTC